The rows below give T cell receptor beta chains drawn from one sample of a study of graft-versus-host responses after intestinal transplantation. These receptors lack a known antigen. Repertoires were generated with immunoSEQ multiplex PCR, while TCRdb's copy carries only in-frame clones and drops some. This sample has around 90,000 clones; roughly 93% occur once, and the top ten carry approximately 1.1%. The sequences come from unstimulated CD8+ T cells sorted from spleen or lymph node cells, collected before transplant. The receptors come from a human donor who was the organ donor for an intestinal transplant. Both conserved end residues are part of each CDR3. The order of the fields is V gene, J gene, clone size, D gene, CDR3 DNA, CDR3 protein. The D gene is left open where the match is weak. Where a row states a size, it is once, few, many or the class of an expanded clone; other rows omit it.

v_gene: TRBV27
j_gene: TRBJ1-2
abundance: .
d_gene: TRBD1
CDR3nt: TGTGCCAGCAGTCCCATATCCCCATGGACAGGGTGGTCCTATGGCTACACCTTC
CDR3aa: CASSPISPWTGWSYGYTF

v_gene: TRBV19
j_gene: TRBJ2-2
abundance: .
d_gene: .
CDR3nt: TGTGCCAGTAGCCCAGGGACTCGCGGGGAGCTGTTTTTT
CDR3aa: CASSPGTRGELFF

v_gene: TRBV28
j_gene: TRBJ1-2
abundance: .
d_gene: TRBD1
CDR3nt: TGTGCCAGCAGCCCTCAAGCAGGGGGCGCGGATGGCTACACCTTC
CDR3aa: CASSPQAGGADGYTF

v_gene: TRBV7-9
j_gene: TRBJ2-1
abundance: .
d_gene: TRBD2
CDR3nt: TGTGCCAGCAGCATTAGCGGGGGGGCCAGTGAGCAGTTCTTC
CDR3aa: CASSISGGASEQFF

v_gene: TRBV10-3
j_gene: TRBJ1-1
abundance: .
d_gene: TRBD1
CDR3nt: TGTGCCATCAGTGGGACAGGCCGGGCTGAAGCTTTCTTT
CDR3aa: CAISGTGRAEAFF

v_gene: TRBV7-9
j_gene: TRBJ2-5
abundance: .
d_gene: TRBD1
CDR3nt: TGTGCCAGCAGCTTAGCCGGGACAGAAGAGACCCAGTACTTC
CDR3aa: CASSLAGTEETQYF

v_gene: TRBV2
j_gene: TRBJ2-1
abundance: .
d_gene: .
CDR3nt: TGTGCCAGCAGTGAAGAGAGGGCGCCTTTGGACAATGAGCAGTTCTTC
CDR3aa: CASSEERAPLDNEQFF

v_gene: TRBV7-8
j_gene: TRBJ2-2
abundance: .
d_gene: .
CDR3nt: TGTGCCAGCAGCTTCTCCGGCACCGGGGAGCTGTTTTTT
CDR3aa: CASSFSGTGELFF

v_gene: TRBV11-1
j_gene: TRBJ2-5
abundance: .
d_gene: TRBD1
CDR3nt: TGTGCCAGCAGACCGGGACAGGGAACATTCGAGGAGACCCAGTACTTC
CDR3aa: CASRPGQGTFEETQYF

v_gene: TRBV4-1
j_gene: TRBJ2-1
abundance: .
d_gene: TRBD2
CDR3nt: TGCGCCAGCAGCCAAGCTCCGGGGGGGGTCTACAATGAGCAGTTCTTC
CDR3aa: CASSQAPGGVYNEQFF

v_gene: TRBV7-9
j_gene: TRBJ2-7
abundance: once
d_gene: TRBD2
CDR3nt: TGTGCCAGTACAGCCCTTAGCGGGAGCGAGCAGTACTTC
CDR3aa: CASTALSGSEQYF

v_gene: TRBV9
j_gene: TRBJ2-3
abundance: .
d_gene: .
CDR3nt: TGTGCCAGCAGCGACACCACAGATACGCAGTATTTT
CDR3aa: CASSDTTDTQYF

v_gene: TRBV11-2
j_gene: TRBJ2-7
abundance: .
d_gene: .
CDR3nt: TGTGCCAGCAGCTCTGAAGGGGTTGACCACGAGCAGTACTTC
CDR3aa: CASSSEGVDHEQYF

v_gene: TRBV29-1
j_gene: TRBJ1-2
abundance: .
d_gene: TRBD1
CDR3nt: TGCAGCGTGAAGGGGGCGCAGGTTTTTGGCTACACCTTC
CDR3aa: CSVKGAQVFGYTF

v_gene: TRBV6-1
j_gene: TRBJ2-7
abundance: .
d_gene: TRBD2
CDR3nt: TGTGCCAGCAGTGGATGGGTCCTAGCGGCCGAGCAGTACTTC
CDR3aa: CASSGWVLAAEQYF

v_gene: TRBV7-9
j_gene: TRBJ2-1
abundance: .
d_gene: TRBD2
CDR3nt: TGTGCCAGCAGCCCCGGGACTAGGAGCAATGAGCAGTTCTTC
CDR3aa: CASSPGTRSNEQFF